A selection of T cell receptor beta chains follows, all from one sample in a study of T cells in Graves' hyperthyroidism and ophthalmopathy. TCRdb re-called the multiplex PCR reads through MiXCR, storing one row per CDR3 protein. The top ten hold less than 15% of the sample, which has a few hundred thousand distinct CDR3 sequences, approximately 15% seen once. Material: blood. These receptors all come from a woman in her 40s with Graves' hyperthyroidism that later progressed to Graves' ophthalmopathy. The CDR3 runs from the conserved cysteine through the conserved F or W. A D gene is named only where the DNA matches it firmly.

j_gene | d_gene | v_gene | CDR3aa
TRBJ1-2 | - | TRBV10-2 | CASSDTRQSYGYTF
TRBJ2-5 | - | TRBV3-1 | CASSPPAYQETQYF
TRBJ2-7 | - | TRBV6-2/TRBV6-3 | CASGKAEFYEQYF
TRBJ2-7 | - | TRBV5-6 | CASSLSMGGAYEQYF
TRBJ1-1 | - | TRBV30 | CAWTMSQNTEAFF
TRBJ2-6 | - | TRBV27 | CASSRTWGPGANVLTF
TRBJ2-1 | - | TRBV19 | CASSTLVNEQFF
TRBJ1-5 | TRBD1 | TRBV27 | CASSFGTGGQQPQHF
TRBJ2-1 | TRBD2 | TRBV5-6 | CASSPRGSGRAAFF
TRBJ2-7 | TRBD2 | TRBV11-2 | CASSPDRSGAYEQYF
TRBJ1-2 | - | TRBV18 | CASSLGVENYGYTF
TRBJ2-2 | - | TRBV20-1 | CSAHSGLNTGELFF
TRBJ2-3 | - | TRBV3-1 | CASSPSYSTDTQYF
TRBJ1-6 | - | TRBV19 | CASNRKDRDNSPLHF
TRBJ2-1 | TRBD2 | TRBV29-1 | CSVDHYGGSKDKQFF
TRBJ2-4 | - | TRBV3-1 | CASSQEGGRGAKNIQYF
TRBJ2-1 | - | TRBV28 | CASSLFGATWDNEQFF
TRBJ2-5 | - | TRBV28 | CASLGMRTVLQETQYF
TRBJ2-1 | - | TRBV6-1 | CASISGWYNEQFF
TRBJ2-1 | - | TRBV14 | CASSPYYNEQFF
TRBJ2-7 | TRBD2 | TRBV7-3 | CASSDWTSGSLEQYF
TRBJ2-1 | - | TRBV5-1 | CASSSLAPTYNEQFF